This TCR beta chain was captured in a study of CD8 T cells in ankylosing spondylitis. The trim removed 5 bases at V and 4 bases at J, leaving 7 bases unmatched. The CDR3 is made up of 14 amino acids. Germline lookup yields CDR1 SNHLY and CDR2 FYNNEI. TCRdb recomputed calls from the 5' RACE reads with MiXCR, one row per CDR3 protein. The table has 200,000 to 250,000 distinct CDR3 sequences, approximately 30% seen once. Note on this clonotype: What it binds is unknown.

Study conclusions and caveats: Researchers reportedly found disease-linked clones significantly enriched in matched ankylosing spondylitis synovial fluid.

This receptor was obtained from a male donor with ankylosing spondylitis or in good health (not recorded which). The chain is built from TRBV2 and TRBJ1-1; 7 nucleotides match TRBD1. The sequencing input was blood, either unsorted or a sorted T cell fraction (not recorded which). CDR3 region: CASSRDRASTEAFF. The CDR3 DNA reads TGTGCCAGCAGTCGAGACAGGGCCAGCACTGAAGCTTTCTTT.